The 17 T cell receptor beta chains below come from one sample, sequenced in a study of early T cells in non-severe SARS-CoV-2 infection. One entry per CDR3 protein, called by TCRdb with MiXCR from the 5' RACE reads. The sample holds 68,000 or so distinct CDR3 sequences, 12% seen once. Material: whole blood. These receptors were taken from an adult who was a healthcare worker with PCR-confirmed SARS-CoV-2 infection or an uninfected control (not recorded which).

This clonotype was observed a handful of times. V usage is TRBV11-2 and J usage is TRBJ2-3; D is tentatively TRBD1 or TRBD2 (5 bases each). The V end was cut by 5 bases, the J end by 2 bases, with 17 bases between. The CDR3 runs to 16 residues. Germline loops: CDR1 SGHAT, CDR2 FQNNGV. This CDR3 is CASSLMVGPVTDTQYF. DNA for the CDR3: TGTGCCAGCAGCCTTATGGTGGGACCAGTCACAGATACGCAGTATTTT.

This clonotype was found a few times. This rearrangement joins TRBV18 to TRBJ2-1, with D possibly being TRBD1 (6 bases). Germline CDR1 is KGHSH and CDR2 is LQKENI. The ends were cut back, 0 bases at V and 9 bases at J, with 21 bases in the middle. The CDR3 covers 17 residues. CDR3 in DNA: TGTGCCAGCTCACCACCCCCTACAGGGATTGGGATTCGTGAGCAGTTCTTC. Translation: CASSPPPTGIGIREQFF.

The rearrangement joins TRBV7-6 to TRBJ2-1; D is perhaps TRBD1 (6 bases). This CDR3 contains 14 residues. Germline V gene sequence: CDR1 SGHVS, CDR2 FNYEAQ. The germline V and J ends were trimmed by 1 base and 5 bases, with 9 bases remaining between them. As DNA, the CDR3 is TGTGCCAGCAGCTTAGGGACAGAGAACAATGAGCAGTTCTTC. The encoded protein is CASSLGTENNEQFF.

In its sample, this clonotype was seen a few times. J is TRBJ2-7 and V is TRBV28; D may match TRBD1 or TRBD2 (5 bases each). V was clipped by 7 bases and J by 3 bases, with 16 bases between them. Germline V CDR1 and CDR2: MDHEN, SYDVKM. CDR3 length: 14 amino acids. The CDR3 nucleotides are TGTGCCAGCACCCGGTTGGGGGAATTCTACGAGCAGTACTTC. It is translated as CASTRLGEFYEQYF.

The J gene is TRBJ2-3, the V gene TRBV6-5; TRBD1 agrees at 7 bases. The CDR3 is 15 amino acids. From germline, CDR1 is MNHEY and CDR2 SVGAGI. V was pared by 5 bases and J by 2 bases, with 7 bases of the junction left unmatched. The CDR3 DNA sequence: TGTGCCAGCAGTCGCTCCGGGACAGACACAGATACGCAGTATTTT. Its translation: CASSRSGTDTDTQYF.

The chain is built from TRBV12-3 or TRBV12-4 and TRBJ2-1; TRBD1 agrees at 7 bases. This CDR3 contains 15 residues. V lost 6 bases and J lost 6; bases outside the gene matches: 11. The DNA for the CDR3 is TGTGCCAGCAGAGCACTTACAGGGGTCGGCAATGAGCAGTTCTTC. It specifies CASRALTGVGNEQFF.

This clonotype showed up just a few times. The chain uses TRBV6-5 and TRBJ2-1; perhaps TRBD2 as D (5 bases). The germline V gene encodes CDR1 MNHEY and CDR2 SVGAGI. CDR3 length: 13 residues. Trimming cost V 0 bases and J 7 bases, with 7 bases left between them. CDR3 DNA: TGTGCCAGCAGTTACTCTCGGGGAAATGAGCAGTTCTTC. Translated: CASSYSRGNEQFF.

This clonotype was seen more than once but under ten times. This rearrangement joins TRBV30 to TRBJ1-4; TRBD1 matches 8 bases. Germline CDR1 GTSNPN, CDR2 SVGIG (reference sequence). CDR3 length: 14 amino acids. The trim removed 4 bases at V and 4 bases at J, leaving 5 bases unmatched. The CDR3, as DNA: TGTGCCTGGATGGGGACAGGCCATAATGAAAAACTGTTTTTT. Translated, it gives CAWMGTGHNEKLFF.

The chain employs TRBV3-1 and TRBJ1-4; D ambiguous. The CDR3 spans 14 residues. Trimming left V 2 bases short and J 8 bases short, with 12 bases between. Germline CDR1 LGHDT, CDR2 YNNKEL (reference sequence). CDR3 DNA sequence: TGTGCCAGCAGCCAAAGGACCGAAAAGGAAAAACTGTTTTTT. It is translated as CASSQRTEKEKLFF.

The chain's CDR3 is CSASSPLSFSGYTF. Here the CDR3 DNA reads TGCAGTGCTAGCTCCCCGCTTAGTTTTTCTGGCTACACCTTC. The V and J genes are TRBV20-1 and TRBJ1-2; no firm D call. Trimming took 3 bases from V and 7 from J, leaving 18 bases between them. CDR3 size: 14 residues. Germline assignment: CDR1 DFQATT and CDR2 SNEGSKA (reference sequence).

The chain couples TRBV12-3 or TRBV12-4 to TRBJ2-1; TRBD2 matches 9 bases. This CDR3 region has 17 residues. V trimming: 6 bases; J trimming: 4 bases; junction bases outside the gene matches: 13. CDR3 protein: CASSSRPGLATYNEQFF. The DNA for the CDR3 is TGTGCCAGCAGCTCAAGGCCAGGACTAGCGACGTACAATGAGCAGTTCTTC.

In its sample, this clonotype was seen a few times. The rearrangement uses TRBV12-3 or TRBV12-4 and TRBJ1-1; 9 bases match TRBD1. CDR3 length equals 16 residues. V gave up 6 bases and J gave up 4 bases; unmatched junction bases: 12. CDR3 protein: CASRRGTGRSSTEAFF. CDR3 in DNA: TGTGCCAGCAGACGAGGGACAGGGAGATCGAGCACTGAAGCTTTCTTT.

J is TRBJ2-7 and V is TRBV4-3, with D perhaps TRBD1 or TRBD2 (6 bases each). The CDR3 contains 15 residues. V was cut by 0 bases and J by 7 bases, with 16 bases left in between. The germline V gene has CDR1 LGHNA and CDR2 YSLEER. The CDR3 region has the DNA TGCGCCAGCAGCCAAGATCGGCGGGGTAGGGGGGAGCAGTACTTC. Residues: CASSQDRRGRGEQYF.

In this sample, this clonotype turned up many times. The V call is TRBV5-6, the J call TRBJ2-6; D not resolved. CDR1 is SGHDT, CDR2 YYEEEE, per germline. The CDR3 extends over 18 amino acids. Trimming took 4 bases from V and 0 from J, leaving 17 bases between them. CDR3 in amino acids: CASSASARSYSGANVLTF. CDR3 coding DNA: TGTGCCAGCAGCGCCTCGGCCAGGTCTTACTCTGGGGCCAACGTCCTGACTTTC.

In its sample, this clonotype was seen many times. The genes are TRBV10-3 and TRBJ1-5; no firm D call. V was clipped by 3 bases and J by 10 bases, with 13 bases between them. Germline lookup yields CDR1 ENHRY and CDR2 SYGVKD. CDR3 length: 13 amino acids. CDR3 bases: TGTGCCATCAGTGATTCAGATCTAGCTCCCCAGCATTTT. Its translation is CAISDSDLAPQHF.

This clonotype was seen more than once but under ten times. The chain joins TRBV5-4 to TRBJ2-4; D perhaps matches TRBD2 (6 bases). CDR1 and CDR2 from the germline V gene are SGHNT and YYREEE (reference sequence). V gave up 4 bases and J gave up 0 bases, with 14 bases separating them. The CDR3 has 16 residues. In nucleotides, the CDR3 is TGTGCCAGCAGCATTAGACTAGTTGGAGCCAAAAACATTCAGTACTTC. Translation: CASSIRLVGAKNIQYF.

This clonotype was detected many times. V is TRBV12-5 and J is TRBJ1-1; D may be TRBD1 (5 bases). This CDR3 is built from 15 residues. Germline lookup yields CDR1 LGHNT and CDR2 FRNRAP. V shed 5 bases and J shed 3 bases, with 16 bases lying between them. CDR3 coding DNA: TGTGCTAGTGGTGCCCACTTGGGGCCCCACACTGAAGCTTTCTTT. Amino acid sequence: CASGAHLGPHTEAFF.